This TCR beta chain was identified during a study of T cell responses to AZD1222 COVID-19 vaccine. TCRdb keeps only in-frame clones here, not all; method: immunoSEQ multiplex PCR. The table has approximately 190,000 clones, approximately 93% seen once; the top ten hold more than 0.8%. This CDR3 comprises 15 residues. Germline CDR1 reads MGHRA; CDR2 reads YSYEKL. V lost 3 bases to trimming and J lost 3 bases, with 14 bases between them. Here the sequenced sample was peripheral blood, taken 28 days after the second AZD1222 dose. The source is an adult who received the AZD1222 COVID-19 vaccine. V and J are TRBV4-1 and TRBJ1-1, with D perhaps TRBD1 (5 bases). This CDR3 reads CASSQARGSDTEAFF. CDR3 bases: TGCGCCAGCAGCCAGGCCCGGGGGTCGGACACTGAAGCTTTCTTT.